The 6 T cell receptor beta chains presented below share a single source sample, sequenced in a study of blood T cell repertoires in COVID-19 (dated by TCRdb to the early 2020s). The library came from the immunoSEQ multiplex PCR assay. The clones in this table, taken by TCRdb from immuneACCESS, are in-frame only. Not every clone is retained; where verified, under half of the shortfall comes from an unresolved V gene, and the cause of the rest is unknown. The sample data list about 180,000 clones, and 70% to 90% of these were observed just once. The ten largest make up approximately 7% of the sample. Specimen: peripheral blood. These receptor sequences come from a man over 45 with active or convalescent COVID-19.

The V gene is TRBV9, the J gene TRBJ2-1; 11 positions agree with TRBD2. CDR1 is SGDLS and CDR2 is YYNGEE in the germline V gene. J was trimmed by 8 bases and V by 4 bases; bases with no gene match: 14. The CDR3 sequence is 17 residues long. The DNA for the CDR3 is TGTGCCAGCAGCCCCGGGGGTAGCGGGAGGGCCAGAGATGAGCAGTTCTTC. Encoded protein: CASSPGGSGRARDEQFF.

The CDR3 nucleotides read TGTGCCAGCAGACCTGGACTAGCGGGTTACAATGAGCAGTTCTTC. Translating gives CASRPGLAGYNEQFF. The V gene is TRBV6-5, the J gene TRBJ2-1; 11 positions match TRBD2. Trimming at V came to 6 bases and at J to 4 bases, leaving 5 bases not matched to a gene. The CDR3 is made up of 15 amino acids. Germline CDR1 reads MNHEY; CDR2 reads SVGAGI.

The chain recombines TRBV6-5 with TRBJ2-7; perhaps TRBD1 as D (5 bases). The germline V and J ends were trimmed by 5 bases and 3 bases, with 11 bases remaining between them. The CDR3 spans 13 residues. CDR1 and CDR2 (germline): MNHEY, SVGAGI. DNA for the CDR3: TGTGCCAGCAGTCTGGACAAGCTCTACGAGCAGTACTTC. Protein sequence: CASSLDKLYEQYF.

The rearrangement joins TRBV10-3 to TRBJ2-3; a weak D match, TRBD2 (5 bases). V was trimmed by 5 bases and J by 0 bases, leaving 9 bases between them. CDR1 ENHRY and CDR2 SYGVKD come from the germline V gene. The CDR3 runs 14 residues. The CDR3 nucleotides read TGTGCCATCAGTACGACGGGGAGCACAGATACGCAGTATTTT. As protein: CAISTTGSTDTQYF.

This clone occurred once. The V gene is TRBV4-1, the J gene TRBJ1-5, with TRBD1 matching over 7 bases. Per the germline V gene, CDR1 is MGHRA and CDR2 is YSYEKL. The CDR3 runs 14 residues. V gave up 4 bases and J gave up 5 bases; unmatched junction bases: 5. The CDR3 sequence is CASSPRQGDQPQHF. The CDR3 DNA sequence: TGCGCCAGCAGCCCCCGACAGGGCGATCAGCCCCAGCATTTT.

CDR3 protein: CASSVTSGQHTEAFF. In DNA, the CDR3 is TGTGCCAGCAGCGTAACCTCCGGACAGCACACTGAAGCTTTCTTT. This rearrangement joins TRBV9 to TRBJ1-1; D may be TRBD1 (6 bases). Germline V CDR1 and CDR2: SGDLS, YYNGEE. The CDR3 is made up of 15 amino acids. Between the trimmed V and J ends, which lost 1 base and 3 bases, there was a span of 13 bases.